The sequence of this T cell receptor beta chain was determined in a study of blood T cell repertoires in COVID-19. Study background: Samples representing acute and convalescent COVID-19 were sourced from the United States, Italy and Spain.

Authors' data handling: Amplified reference gene primers provided the basis for estimating nucleated cell counts. Produced via immunoSEQ multiplex PCR; TCRdb's table is partial and in-frame only. From that table come the V and J calls and clone size; the DNA was used to work out D and trimming. The table has 25,000 to 30,000 clones, 72% seen once. V shed 0 bases and J shed 2 bases, with 12 bases lying between them. Germline lookup yields CDR1 SGHRS and CDR2 YFSETQ. The CDR3 has 15 residues. This receptor was obtained from a boy younger than 10 with active or convalescent COVID-19. Sequenced: peripheral blood. This sequence joins TRBV5-1 and TRBJ2-7, with TRBD1 as a possible D gene (5 bases). CDR3 loop: CASSLAKGSAYEQYF. CDR3 coding DNA: TGCGCCAGCAGCTTGGCCAAGGGGTCCGCCTACGAGCAGTACTTC.